The 27 T cell receptor beta chains given below trace back to one sample, sequenced in a study of CD8 T cells in ankylosing spondylitis. Antigen specificity for these receptors is unknown. Findings and caveats of the study: Made up of eight or nine highly homologous variants, a TCR beta motif appeared characteristic of ankylosing spondylitis blood.

A single record per CDR3 protein comes from TCRdb applying MiXCR to the 5' RACE reads. The table has fewer than 750,000 distinct CDR3 sequences, 15% to 20% seen once. Material for sequencing was blood, either unsorted or a sorted T cell fraction (not recorded which). All receptors derive from a male donor with ankylosing spondylitis.

This clonotype is a singleton in its sample. The chain combines TRBV27 with TRBJ1-2, with 7 bases aligning to TRBD1. The CDR3 is made up of 13 amino acids. J gave up 6 bases and V 7 bases, and 8 bases lay outside the gene matches. Germline CDR1 is MNHEY and CDR2 is SMNVEV (reference sequence). CDR3 nucleotides: TGTGCCAGCACCAAACAGGGGTTTGATGGCTACACCTTC. This gives the protein CASTKQGFDGYTF.

The chain has TRBV6-1 and TRBJ2-7; D unresolved. The V end was cut by 1 base, the J end by 5 bases, with 6 bases between. The CDR3 runs to 12 residues. The V gene's germline CDR1 is MNHNS and CDR2 SASEGT. This chain's CDR3 is CASSEDGDEQYF. The CDR3 DNA sequence: TGTGCCAGCAGTGAAGATGGTGACGAGCAGTACTTC.

The chain employs TRBV12-3 or TRBV12-4 and TRBJ1-3; TRBD1 matches at 7 bases. The V and J ends lost 6 bases and 4 bases, in that order; junction bases with no gene match: 9. The CDR3 is 15 amino acids. The CDR3 DNA reads TGTGCCAGCAGAGGGAGGGGGCAGACAGGAAACACCATATATTTT. This gives the protein CASRGRGQTGNTIYF.

This clonotype appeared a few times. This chain joins TRBV20-1 and TRBJ2-5, with D unresolved. This CDR3 comprises 15 residues. Germline loops: CDR1 DFQATT, CDR2 SNEGSKA (reference sequence). Deletions cut 6 bases from V and 5 bases from J, with 22 bases between. The CDR3 DNA reads TGCAGTGCCCCTACCTCGGGCAGGTTCGGGGAGACCCAGTACTTC. It translates to CSAPTSGRFGETQYF.

This clonotype was counted between two and nine times. The rearrangement links TRBV15 to TRBJ2-7; maybe TRBD1 (6 bases). Germline V gene data show CDR1 as LNHNV and CDR2 as YYDKDF (reference sequence). Trimming pared 2 bases from V and 2 bases from J, leaving 19 bases between. The CDR3 loop spans 17 amino acids. The CDR3 protein is CATSRRLTRTEAYEQYF. The CDR3 DNA reads as TGTGCCACCAGCAGACGACTCACCAGGACAGAAGCCTACGAGCAGTACTTC.

The chain is built from TRBV20-1 and TRBJ2-7; 12 bases map to TRBD1. Germline V gives CDR1 DFQATT, CDR2 SNEGSKA (reference sequence). The V segment lost 6 bases and the J segment 7 bases; nucleotides outside the gene matches: 13. The CDR3 extends over 15 amino acids. In nucleotides, the CDR3 is TGCAGTGCACACCGGCGGGACAGGGGGCGCGGAGAGCAGTACTTC. Encoded protein: CSAHRRDRGRGEQYF.

A few counts support this clonotype. V and J are TRBV27 and TRBJ2-1; D unresolved. The CDR3 is 12 residues long. V was clipped by 4 bases and J by 7 bases, with 8 bases between them. CDR1 and CDR2 from the germline V gene are MNHEY and SMNVEV (reference sequence). The CDR3 sequence is CASSSTLNEQFF. The CDR3 nucleotides are TGTGCCAGCAGTTCCACCTTGAATGAGCAGTTCTTC.

This clonotype was seen more than once but under ten times. V and J are TRBV24-1 and TRBJ2-1; D might be TRBD1 or TRBD2, each matching 5 bases. V lost 3 bases, J lost 4 bases, and 9 bases lay in between. The germline V gene has CDR1 KGHDR and CDR2 SFDVKD. The CDR3 runs 14 residues. CDR3 nucleotide sequence: TGTGCCACCAGTGATACCGGGGCGTACAATGAGCAGTTCTTC. Amino acids: CATSDTGAYNEQFF.

V usage is TRBV25-1 and J usage is TRBJ2-5; D is perhaps TRBD1 (6 bases). Trimming took 3 bases from V and 2 from J, leaving 10 bases between them. Germline assignment: CDR1 MGHDK and CDR2 SYGVNS. The CDR3 is 14 residues long. CDR3 bases: TGTGCCAGCAGTGAGGGAACAGGGCAAGAGACCCAGTACTTC. Its protein is CASSEGTGQETQYF.

This clonotype was picked up a small number of times. The chain is built from TRBV15 and TRBJ1-2; TRBD1 might be the D (5 bases). Trimming left V 5 bases short and J 4 bases short, with 20 bases between. Germline CDR1 LNHNV, CDR2 YYDKDF (reference sequence). The CDR3 consists of 16 residues. The CDR3 DNA reads as TGTGCCACCAGCTTTATGGGGGTTCAGTTAGGCTATGGCTACACCTTC. Protein product: CATSFMGVQLGYGYTF. Full variable domain (outside the CDR3, taken from reference TRBV15 and TRBJ1-2): DAMVIQNPRYQVTQFGKPVTLSCSQTLNHNVMYWYQQKSSQAPKLLFHYYDKDFNNEADTPDNFQSRRPNTSFCFLDIRSPGLGDTAMYLCATSFMGVQLGYGYTFGSGTRLTVV.

This clonotype was detected a few times. The rearrangement links TRBV20-1 to TRBJ2-1, with 8 bases aligning to TRBD1. After removal of 6 bases from V and 10 bases from J, the junction contained 14 bases not matched to a gene. Germline V CDR1 and CDR2: DFQATT, SNEGSKA (reference sequence). The CDR3 extends over 14 amino acids. The CDR3 loop is CSATPGQGSGEQFF. DNA for the CDR3: TGCAGTGCAACCCCCGGACAGGGTTCAGGGGAGCAGTTCTTC.

In its sample, this clonotype was seen many times. The chain links TRBV5-1 to TRBJ1-2; D gene unclear. The CDR3 contains 14 residues. Trimming left V 0 bases short and J 2 bases short, with 8 bases between. Germline assignment: CDR1 SGHRS and CDR2 YFSETQ. The CDR3 protein is CASSLGAENYGYTF. In DNA form, the CDR3 reads TGCGCCAGCAGCTTGGGGGCGGAAAACTATGGCTACACCTTC.

The rearrangement joins TRBV7-2 to TRBJ2-1; D call uncertain. Per the germline V gene, CDR1 is SGHTA and CDR2 is FQGNSA. CDR3 size: 15 residues. Between the trimmed V and J ends, which lost 2 bases and 0 bases, there was a span of 8 bases. CDR3 DNA sequence: TGTGCCAGCAGCTTACCACCCCCCTCCTACAATGAGCAGTTCTTC. It specifies CASSLPPPSYNEQFF.

There are a few counts of this clonotype. J is TRBJ2-3 and V is TRBV7-9; unclear D gene. Trimming removed 2 bases at V and 10 bases at J, with 10 bases between. Germline CDR1 is SEHNR and CDR2 is FQNEAQ (reference sequence). The CDR3 spans 12 residues. CDR3 coding DNA: TGTGCCAGCAGCTTAAAGCAGGTTCCGCAGTATTTT. This sequence encodes CASSLKQVPQYF.

This clonotype was seen more than once but under ten times. The chain combines TRBV24-1 with TRBJ2-1, with TRBD2 matching 8 bases. J gave up 7 bases and V 5 bases, and 6 bases lay outside the gene matches. Germline V gene lookup returns CDR1 KGHDR and CDR2 SFDVKD. The CDR3 is 14 amino acids. The CDR3 region is CATSVSGSGNEQFF. As DNA, the CDR3 is TGTGCCACCAGTGTGAGCGGGAGTGGGAATGAGCAGTTCTTC.

This clonotype was seen only a few times. The chain combines TRBV19 with TRBJ2-5, with D possibly being TRBD2 (5 bases). Germline V lookup: CDR1 LNHDA, CDR2 SQIVND (reference sequence). The germline V and J ends were trimmed by 11 bases and 2 bases, with 12 bases remaining between them. The CDR3 is 12 amino acids. This CDR3 is CAFHSGQETQYF. The CDR3 DNA reads as TGTGCCTTTCATTCGGGGCAAGAGACCCAGTACTTC.

This clonotype has more than one count but fewer than ten. The chain employs TRBV4-1 and TRBJ2-7; maybe TRBD2 (6 bases). Germline V gives CDR1 MGHRA, CDR2 YSYEKL. Trimming removed 4 bases from V and 3 bases from J, with 19 bases in between. The CDR3 extends over 16 amino acids. The CDR3 DNA reads TGCGCCAGCAGCCCGAACCCCGGGTTGGAGGGCTACGAGCAGTACTTC. Protein: CASSPNPGLEGYEQYF.

This chain joins TRBV3-1 and TRBJ1-4; TRBD1 might be the D (5 bases). The CDR3 is made up of 13 amino acids. V lost 4 bases and J lost 12, with 15 bases in between. Germline assignment: CDR1 LGHDT and CDR2 YNNKEL (reference sequence). The CDR3 DNA reads TGTGCCAGCAGCCGCCACTCGGGGGTGGAACTGTTTTTT. The encoded protein is CASSRHSGVELFF.

There are a few counts of this clonotype. The V and J genes are TRBV7-9 and TRBJ1-2; 7 bases match TRBD1. The V segment lost 5 bases and the J segment 4 bases; nucleotides outside the gene matches: 7. The CDR3 runs 14 residues. The germline CDR1 and CDR2 sequences are SEHNR and FQNEAQ (reference sequence). The CDR3, as DNA: TGTGCCAGCAGCCTAGGACAGGAAATCTATGGCTACACCTTC. Residues: CASSLGQEIYGYTF.

The rearrangement joins TRBV5-1 to TRBJ2-7; TRBD1 might be the D (6 bases). The V end was cut by 3 bases, the J end by 3 bases, with 13 bases between. This CDR3 contains 14 residues. Germline V lookup: CDR1 SGHRS, CDR2 YFSETQ. DNA of the CDR3: TGCGCCAGCAGCTCCCCGACAGGAAGCTACGAGCAGTACTTC. It translates to CASSSPTGSYEQYF.

The DNA of the CDR3 is TGTGCCAGCAGCGAGGGTCTGGGGGGCCCCGCCACGCAGTATTTT. Its translation is CASSEGLGGPATQYF. V is TRBV11-2 and J is TRBJ2-3, with D perhaps being TRBD1 or TRBD2 (6 bases each). Germline-derived CDR1 and CDR2 are SGHAT and FQNNGV. Trimming took 5 bases from V and 9 from J, leaving 21 bases between them. The CDR3 is 15 amino acids.

This clonotype appeared a few times. J is TRBJ2-7 and V is TRBV5-5, with TRBD1 as a possible D gene (6 bases). Deletions cut 1 base from V and 1 base from J, with 12 bases between. The CDR3 sequence is 15 residues long. From germline, CDR1 is SGHKS and CDR2 YYEKEE (reference sequence). The CDR3 region is CASSLNRDKSYEQYF. DNA of the CDR3: TGTGCCAGCAGCTTGAATCGGGACAAATCCTACGAGCAGTACTTC.

The rearrangement links TRBV20-1 to TRBJ2-5; 12 nucleotides agree with TRBD2. V shed 5 bases and J 3 bases; nucleotides not matched to a gene: 4. The germline CDR1 and CDR2 sequences are DFQATT and SNEGSKA (reference sequence). This CDR3 region has 14 residues. The CDR3 DNA is TGCAGTGCTGGAAGGACTAGCGGGAAAGAGACCCAGTACTTC. This translates into CSAGRTSGKETQYF.

This clonotype was picked up a small number of times. This chain connects TRBV20-1 to TRBJ2-3, with 7 bases fitting TRBD2. This CDR3 has 16 residues. The trim removed 0 bases at V and 0 bases at J, leaving 6 bases unmatched. The germline V gene has CDR1 DFQATT and CDR2 SNEGSKA (reference sequence). The DNA for the CDR3 is TGCAGTGCTAGAGATCGGGTAGCGGGCAGCACAGATACGCAGTATTTT. Its translation: CSARDRVAGSTDTQYF.

This clonotype appeared a few times. The J gene is TRBJ2-1, the V gene TRBV3-1; unclear D gene. V was pared by 3 bases and J by 0 bases, with 24 bases between. This CDR3 contains 20 residues. Per germline, CDR1 LGHDT and CDR2 YNNKEL (reference sequence). The chain's CDR3 is CASSHLTGQESKSSYNEQFF. The CDR3 region has the DNA TGTGCCAGCAGCCACCTTACTGGGCAGGAGTCAAAAAGCTCCTACAATGAGCAGTTCTTC.

V gene TRBV2 combines with J gene TRBJ2-6; TRBD1 aligns across 7 bases. In germline, CDR1 is SNHLY, CDR2 FYNNEI. The J segment lost 3 bases and the V segment lost 5 bases, leaving 13 bases of the junction unmatched. The CDR3 is 18 residues long. The CDR3 DNA reads TGTGCCAGCAGTTACAGGAGGACAGGCCCCAGTGGGGCCAACGTCCTGACTTTC. It codes for CASSYRRTGPSGANVLTF. Full variable domain (remainder filled in from reference TRBV2 and TRBJ2-6): EPEVTQTPSHQVTQMGQEVILRCVPISNHLYFYWYRQILGQKVEFLVSFYNNEISEKSEIFDDQFSVERPDGSNFTLKIRSTKLEDSAMYFCASSYRRTGPSGANVLTFGAGSRLTVL.

The V gene is TRBV3-1, the J gene TRBJ2-5; the D is unclear. CDR3 length: 13 amino acids. The germline gives CDR1 LGHDT, CDR2 YNNKEL (reference sequence). Trimming shortened V by 3 bases and J by 2 bases, and 7 bases separated the two germline ends. The CDR3 loop is CASSQVEQETQYF. The CDR3 nucleotides read TGTGCCAGCAGCCAGGTAGAACAAGAGACCCAGTACTTC.